This T cell receptor (beta chain) was recorded in a study of CD8 T cells in Susac syndrome. J lost 7 bases, V lost 0 bases, and 6 bases had no gene match. CDR1 SQVTM and CDR2 ANQGSEA come from the germline V gene. CDR3 size: 14 residues. Sequencing of TCR beta was undertaken in CD8+ and CD4+ T cells derived from blood. Treatment-naive patients with stable or active relapsing-remitting disease were the multiple sclerosis controls. Reverse transcription of roughly 0.5 to 1 ug RNA was carried out with random hexamers. Amplification of TCR beta CDR3 used immunoSEQ multiplex PCR across 54 Vbeta and 13 Jbeta. TCRdb used MiXCR to reprocess the immunoSEQ multiplex PCR reads, holding one entry per CDR3 protein. In the table there are about 300,000 distinct CDR3 sequences, approximately 91% of which are singletons.

The TCR originated in a human donor with multiple sclerosis. The gene calls are TRBV29-1 and TRBJ2-1; 7 nucleotides agree with TRBD1. The sample consisted of CD8+ T cells from PBMCs. The CDR3 bases are TGCAGCGTTGAAGATTGGCCACAGGGGAATGAGCAGTTCTTC. It is translated as CSVEDWPQGNEQFF.